Each of the 19 T cell receptor beta chains below was sequenced from the same sample in a study of cytomegalovirus exposure and HLA in healthy donors. The PCR employed 60 Vbeta primers together with 13 Jbeta primers. Clones were read by immunoSEQ multiplex PCR, and TCRdb kept only the in-frame ones, dropping some. The table includes some 150,000 clones, 75% to 80% detected once. The material sequenced was PBMCs. The receptors were gathered from a woman aged 25 to 39 in good health and CMV-seronegative.

This rearrangement joins TRBV10-3 to TRBJ1-5; D gene unclear. Germline CDR1 reads ENHRY; CDR2 reads SYGVKD. The length of the CDR3 is 16 residues. V lost 2 bases and J lost 4, with 15 bases in between. The CDR3 spells CAISELSSLRNQPQHF. In DNA, the CDR3 is TGTGCCATCAGTGAGCTCTCTTCTTTGCGGAATCAGCCCCAGCATTTT.

This sequence joins TRBV9 and TRBJ1-5; no clear D gene. V was clipped by 2 bases and J by 0 bases, with 3 bases between them. The V gene's germline CDR1 is SGDLS and CDR2 YYNGEE. The CDR3 runs 13 residues. CDR3 sequence: CASSVNSNQPQHF. The CDR3 bases are TGTGCCAGCAGCGTTAATAGCAATCAGCCCCAGCATTTT.

This clone was observed a handful of times. This chain joins TRBV7-9 and TRBJ2-6; 7 bases are a match to TRBD1. This CDR3 comprises 18 residues. V dropped 5 bases and J dropped 0; count of bases not matched to a gene: 10. Germline V gene sequence: CDR1 SEHNR, CDR2 FQNEAQ (reference sequence). CDR3 sequence (DNA): TGTGCCAGCAGCCCCTTGGACAGGTTAGACTCTGGGGCCAACGTCCTGACTTTC. Protein: CASSPLDRLDSGANVLTF. The complete variable domain, with remaining parts taken from reference TRBV7-9 and TRBJ2-6, reads DTGVSQNPRHKITKRGQNVTFRCDPISEHNRLYWYRQTLGQGPEFLTYFQNEAQLEKSRLLSDRFSAERPKGSFSTLEIQRTEQGDSAMYLCASSPLDRLDSGANVLTFGAGSRLTVL.

The chain couples TRBV7-2 to TRBJ1-4; possibly TRBD1 for D (6 bases). Germline CDR1 is SGHTA and CDR2 is FQGNSA. The length of the CDR3 is 15 residues. Trimming removed 5 bases at V and 0 bases at J, with 10 bases between. The CDR3 bases are TGTGCCAGCAGCCGACAGGCGACAACTAATGAAAAACTGTTTTTT. Protein: CASSRQATTNEKLFF.

V usage is TRBV5-5 and J usage is TRBJ2-7; D is uncertain. The CDR3 has 14 residues. V lost 4 bases to trimming and J lost 2 bases, with 13 bases between them. Germline V gives CDR1 SGHKS, CDR2 YYEKEE (reference sequence). The CDR3 DNA reads as TGTGCCAGCAGCCCGGGTCTTCTCCCCTACGAGCAGTACTTC. Its protein is CASSPGLLPYEQYF.

This chain connects TRBV5-4 to TRBJ2-7, with D maybe TRBD1 (6 bases). CDR3 length: 14 residues. The V and J ends lost 0 bases and 1 base respectively, with 8 bases between them. Germline V lookup: CDR1 SGHNT, CDR2 YYREEE (reference sequence). The CDR3 sequence is CASSLADRSYEQYF. The CDR3 nucleotides are TGTGCCAGCAGCTTGGCAGACAGGTCCTACGAGCAGTACTTC.

V is TRBV18 and J is TRBJ1-1; 7 bases map to TRBD1. CDR1 is KGHSH and CDR2 is LQKENI in the germline V gene. Trimming removed 2 bases from V and 4 bases from J; junction bases left unmatched: 4. The CDR3 runs to 14 residues. The CDR3 sequence: CASSPDRESTEAFF. Written as DNA, the CDR3 is TGTGCCAGCTCACCAGACAGGGAGAGCACTGAAGCTTTCTTT.

The chain links TRBV7-2 to TRBJ2-3; 10 bases line up with TRBD2. Looked up from germline, CDR1 is SGHTA and CDR2 is FQGNSA. V gave up 1 base and J gave up 6 bases; unmatched junction bases: 10. The CDR3 is 17 amino acids. The CDR3 DNA reads as TGTGCCAGCAGCTTAGTCGGTAGCGGGGGGTTGACGGATACGCAGTATTTT. Translated: CASSLVGSGGLTDTQYF.

The J gene is TRBJ1-1, the V gene TRBV20-1; no firm D call. Germline-derived CDR1 and CDR2 are DFQATT and SNEGSKA (reference sequence). The V end was cut by 4 bases, the J end by 1 base, with 4 bases between. The CDR3 has 11 residues. Here the CDR3 DNA reads TGCAGTGCTAACAGGAACACTGAAGCTTTCTTT. Translating gives CSANRNTEAFF.

The genes are TRBV5-6 and TRBJ2-1; D unclear. Germline CDR1 SGHDT, CDR2 YYEEEE. This CDR3 spans 18 amino acids. The V end was cut by 1 base, the J end by 0 bases, with 17 bases between. The CDR3 DNA reads as TGTGCCAGCAGCTTGCGGCAGGTCAGTTCAACCTCCTACAATGAGCAGTTCTTC. Translation gives CASSLRQVSSTSYNEQFF.

The V gene is TRBV6-5, the J gene TRBJ1-2; no firm D call. Looked up from germline, CDR1 is MNHEY and CDR2 is SVGAGI. This CDR3 spans 14 amino acids. V was trimmed by 2 bases and J by 7 bases, leaving 14 bases between them. The DNA for the CDR3 is TGTGCCAGCAGTTACAAAGGGAGGGTGGGTGGCTACACCTTC. Its protein product is CASSYKGRVGGYTF.

The CDR3 DNA reads TGCGCCAGCAGCGTCTACAGGGTTCAGCACAATGAGCAGTTCTTC. Translating it yields CASSVYRVQHNEQFF. The chain is built from TRBV5-1 and TRBJ2-1; tentative D call: TRBD1 (6 bases). The CDR3 extends over 15 amino acids. CDR1 SGHRS and CDR2 YFSETQ come from the germline V gene. The V end was cut by 4 bases, the J end by 5 bases, with 16 bases between. The full variable domain, its missing parts supplied by reference TRBV5-1 and TRBJ2-1, is KAGVTQTPRYLIKTRGQQVTLSCSPISGHRSVSWYQQTPGQGLQFLFEYFSETQRNKGNFPGRFSGRQFSNSRSEMNVSTLELGDSALYLCASSVYRVQHNEQFFGPGTRLTVL.

The chain combines TRBV5-4 with TRBJ2-3; TRBD1 might be the D (6 bases). The CDR3 has 15 amino acids. Germline assignment: CDR1 SGHNT and CDR2 YYREEE (reference sequence). Trimming removed 2 bases at V and 4 bases at J, with 14 bases between. Here the CDR3 reads CASSLPGVNADTQYF. CDR3 sequence (DNA): TGTGCCAGCAGCTTACCAGGGGTTAACGCAGATACGCAGTATTTT.

The chain employs TRBV4-1 and TRBJ2-1, with D perhaps TRBD1 (5 bases). V was clipped by 4 bases and J by 4 bases, with 14 bases between them. This CDR3 has 15 residues. Germline V CDR1 and CDR2: MGHRA, YSYEKL. CDR3 DNA: TGCGCCAGCAGCCCAAGGGGTATAGGATACAATGAGCAGTTCTTC. It encodes CASSPRGIGYNEQFF.

This clone has just a few counts. The rearrangement joins TRBV5-4 to TRBJ2-5; 12 bases fit TRBD2. Germline V lookup: CDR1 SGHNT, CDR2 YYREEE (reference sequence). The CDR3 loop spans 18 amino acids. Losses at the gene ends were 0 bases for V and 5 bases for J; bases not matched to a gene: 11. The CDR3 reads CASSLEGASGGEMETQYF. The CDR3 DNA reads as TGTGCCAGCAGCTTGGAAGGGGCTAGCGGGGGGGAGATGGAGACCCAGTACTTC.

The table lists this clone with a few counts. CDR3 sequence: CASNAGQATHYGYTF. Written as DNA, the CDR3 is TGTGCCAGCAACGCCGGACAGGCTACTCACTATGGCTACACCTTC. This chain links TRBV5-4 with TRBJ1-2; 7 positions match TRBD1. This CDR3 has 15 residues. V gave up 6 bases and J gave up 3 bases; unmatched junction bases: 11. Germline CDR1 reads SGHNT; CDR2 reads YYREEE (reference sequence).

This chain uses TRBV7-2 with TRBJ2-7; the D gene is possibly TRBD1 (6 bases). Germline assignment: CDR1 SGHTA and CDR2 FQGNSA. Trimming left V 3 bases short and J 5 bases short, with 17 bases between. CDR3 length: 15 residues. The CDR3 sequence: CASSFQNYGQNEQYF. The CDR3 bases are TGTGCCAGCAGCTTTCAAAATTATGGACAGAACGAGCAGTACTTC.

V usage is TRBV5-4 and J usage is TRBJ1-2; 9 bases line up with TRBD1. This CDR3 region has 14 residues. Trimming at V came to 4 bases and at J to 2 bases, leaving 3 bases not matched to a gene. Per germline, CDR1 SGHNT and CDR2 YYREEE (reference sequence). The CDR3 spells CASSHGQGNYGYTF. The CDR3, as DNA: TGTGCCAGCAGCCACGGACAGGGGAACTATGGCTACACCTTC.

As DNA, the CDR3 is TGTGCCAGCTCACCTGACACGGGGGGCGAAAAACTGTTTTTT. This sequence encodes CASSPDTGGEKLFF. The chain uses TRBV18 and TRBJ1-4, with D tentatively TRBD1 (6 bases). Trimming shortened V by 3 bases and J by 8 bases, and 13 bases separated the two germline ends. Germline V gives CDR1 KGHSH, CDR2 LQKENI. CDR3 length: 14 amino acids.